This is a list of T cell receptor beta chains from one sample in a study of blood T cell repertoires in COVID-19. TCRdb's copy holds only in-frame clones and misses some; the assay was immunoSEQ multiplex PCR. The table shows about 240,000 clones, with around 87% occurring only once. Sequencing used PBMCs or T cells enriched from blood (not recorded which). The source of these receptors is a woman aged 35 to 49 with acute COVID-19. Both conserved end residues are part of each CDR3. The D gene is left open where the match is weak. Rows may omit the clone size; those that give it use once, few, many or a size class.

d_gene: -; j_gene: TRBJ1-3; v_gene: TRBV7-9; abundance: -; CDR3nt: TGTGCCAGCAGTAAGACAGGCATCTCTGGAAACACCATATATTTT; CDR3aa: CASSKTGISGNTIYF
d_gene: TRBD1; j_gene: TRBJ1-2; v_gene: TRBV7-9; abundance: -; CDR3nt: TGTGCCAGCAGCCCTGTCGGACAGGGGCATGGCTACACCTTC; CDR3aa: CASSPVGQGHGYTF
d_gene: TRBD1; j_gene: TRBJ1-2; v_gene: TRBV11-3; abundance: few; CDR3nt: TGTGCCAGCAGCTCGGGACAGGGAAACTATGGCTACACCTTC; CDR3aa: CASSSGQGNYGYTF
d_gene: TRBD1; j_gene: TRBJ2-3; v_gene: TRBV24-1; abundance: -; CDR3nt: TGTGCCACCAGTGACCGGACAGGAGTAATCACAGATACGCAGTATTTT; CDR3aa: CATSDRTGVITDTQYF
d_gene: -; j_gene: TRBJ1-1; v_gene: TRBV28; abundance: -; CDR3nt: TGTGCCAGCAGGCGGACAGAGACGAACACTGAAGCTTTCTTT; CDR3aa: CASRRTETNTEAFF
d_gene: TRBD1; j_gene: TRBJ2-7; v_gene: TRBV27; abundance: -; CDR3nt: TGTGCCACGGGACAGGGCTTTCTTGAGCAGTACTTC; CDR3aa: CATGQGFLEQYF
d_gene: -; j_gene: TRBJ1-1; v_gene: TRBV5-1; abundance: few; CDR3nt: TGCGCCAGCAGCACTGGCGGGGGGCTGAACACTGAAGCTTTCTTT; CDR3aa: CASSTGGGLNTEAFF
d_gene: TRBD2; j_gene: TRBJ2-7; v_gene: TRBV6-5; abundance: -; CDR3nt: TGTGCCAGCAGTTACGTTGCTAGCGGGAGTAACGAGCAGTACTTC; CDR3aa: CASSYVASGSNEQYF
d_gene: TRBD1; j_gene: TRBJ1-2; v_gene: TRBV9; abundance: -; CDR3nt: TGTGCCAGCAGCGGGCAGGGGGGAGCTAACTATGGCTACACCTTC; CDR3aa: CASSGQGGANYGYTF
d_gene: TRBD2; j_gene: TRBJ2-3; v_gene: TRBV6-6; abundance: -; CDR3nt: TGTGCCAGCAGTTACTGGCGGGAGTTGACAGATACGCAGTATTTT; CDR3aa: CASSYWRELTDTQYF
d_gene: -; j_gene: TRBJ1-5; v_gene: TRBV27; abundance: -; CDR3nt: TGTGCCAGCAGTTTTGCGGGGAGTGGCAGCAATCAGCCCCAGCATTTT; CDR3aa: CASSFAGSGSNQPQHF
d_gene: TRBD2; j_gene: TRBJ2-1; v_gene: TRBV29-1; abundance: once; CDR3nt: TGCAGCGTTGAGAGGGACCCGTGGCGGGAGGGCCTGAATGAGCAGTTCTTC; CDR3aa: CSVERDPWREGLNEQFF
d_gene: -; j_gene: TRBJ1-2; v_gene: TRBV7-8; abundance: -; CDR3nt: TGTGCCAGCAGCTTAAGTGTAGCAGGGATTAGCTATGGCTACACCTTC; CDR3aa: CASSLSVAGISYGYTF
d_gene: -; j_gene: TRBJ2-1; v_gene: TRBV4-1; abundance: -; CDR3nt: TGCGCCAGCAGCCAAGAGGGCTCGAAAAGGGGGAATGAGCAGTTCTTC; CDR3aa: CASSQEGSKRGNEQFF
d_gene: -; j_gene: TRBJ2-1; v_gene: TRBV10-2; abundance: -; CDR3nt: TGCGCCAGCAGTGATGGGGGGGACACCCTGTACAATGAGCAGTTCTTC; CDR3aa: CASSDGGDTLYNEQFF
d_gene: TRBD1; j_gene: TRBJ1-2; v_gene: TRBV14; abundance: once; CDR3nt: TGTGCCAGCAGCCTCCGGGACAGGGGTTTTGGCTACACCTTC; CDR3aa: CASSLRDRGFGYTF
d_gene: TRBD1; j_gene: TRBJ1-1; v_gene: TRBV18; abundance: -; CDR3nt: TGTGCCAGCTCACCCTATCGGACAGGGTTTGAAGCTTTCTTT; CDR3aa: CASSPYRTGFEAFF
d_gene: -; j_gene: TRBJ1-1; v_gene: TRBV9; abundance: -; CDR3nt: TGTGCCAGCAGCTGGGTCCAGGGAGGGGACACTGAAGCTTTCTTT; CDR3aa: CASSWVQGGDTEAFF
d_gene: TRBD1; j_gene: TRBJ1-3; v_gene: TRBV4-1; abundance: -; CDR3nt: TGCGCCAGCAGCCAACTTCAGGGGGGATCTTTCACCATATATTTT; CDR3aa: CASSQLQGGSFTIYF
d_gene: -; j_gene: TRBJ1-5; v_gene: TRBV28; abundance: -; CDR3nt: TGTGCCAGCAGTTTGAGACAGAGCAATCAGCCCCAGCATTTT; CDR3aa: CASSLRQSNQPQHF
d_gene: -; j_gene: TRBJ2-5; v_gene: TRBV10-2; abundance: -; CDR3nt: TGCGCCAGCAGGGTGGGAAAGGGGATAAACCAAGAGACCCAGTACTTC; CDR3aa: CASRVGKGINQETQYF
d_gene: -; j_gene: TRBJ1-1; v_gene: TRBV9; abundance: -; CDR3nt: TGTGCCAGCAGCCCCGGGCCGGGGAGGTGGAACACTGAAGCTTTCTTT; CDR3aa: CASSPGPGRWNTEAFF
d_gene: TRBD1; j_gene: TRBJ2-2; v_gene: TRBV10-3; abundance: -; CDR3nt: TGTGCCATCAGTGAGGACAGGGGAGACACCGGGGAGCTGTTTTTT; CDR3aa: CAISEDRGDTGELFF
d_gene: TRBD2; j_gene: TRBJ2-1; v_gene: TRBV6-5; abundance: once; CDR3nt: TGTGCCAGCAGTTACTTCGGGGCGGGAGTGCGTAATGAGCAGTTCTTC; CDR3aa: CASSYFGAGVRNEQFF
d_gene: -; j_gene: TRBJ1-1; v_gene: TRBV10-3; abundance: -; CDR3nt: TGTGCCGTCAGCGGGGGGAACACTGAAGCTTTCTTT; CDR3aa: CAVSGGNTEAFF
d_gene: TRBD1; j_gene: TRBJ1-2; v_gene: TRBV5-1; abundance: -; CDR3nt: TGCGCCAGCAGCTTGGGACAGGGGTCTTCTAACTATGGCTACACCTTC; CDR3aa: CASSLGQGSSNYGYTF
d_gene: -; j_gene: TRBJ1-1; v_gene: TRBV3-1/TRBV3-2; abundance: once; CDR3nt: TGTGCCAGCAGCCTAAGCGGATCGAACACTGAAGCTTTCTTT; CDR3aa: CASSLSGSNTEAFF
d_gene: -; j_gene: TRBJ2-6; v_gene: TRBV12-3/TRBV12-4; abundance: -; CDR3nt: TGTGCCAGCTTTCGGGCTGGGGCCAACGTCCTGACTTTC; CDR3aa: CASFRAGANVLTF
d_gene: TRBD2; j_gene: TRBJ2-3; v_gene: TRBV28; abundance: -; CDR3nt: TGTGCCAGCAGTTACGCCCGGACTAGCGGGGGGTTCACAGATACGCAGTATTTT; CDR3aa: CASSYARTSGGFTDTQYF
d_gene: TRBD2; j_gene: TRBJ2-3; v_gene: TRBV12-5; abundance: -; CDR3nt: TGTGCTAGTGTTTCGACTAGCGGGGGAGATACGCAGTATTTT; CDR3aa: CASVSTSGGDTQYF
d_gene: TRBD2; j_gene: TRBJ2-7; v_gene: TRBV11-3; abundance: -; CDR3nt: TGTGCCAGCAGCTTATTCGAGCGGGATGGGCACGAGCAGTACTTC; CDR3aa: CASSLFERDGHEQYF
d_gene: -; j_gene: TRBJ2-7; v_gene: TRBV7-2; abundance: -; CDR3nt: TGTGCCAGCAGCTTAGTAGCAGGGTCCGAGCAGTACTTC; CDR3aa: CASSLVAGSEQYF
d_gene: TRBD2; j_gene: TRBJ2-5; v_gene: TRBV19; abundance: -; CDR3nt: TGTGCCAGTAGTACGACTAGCGGCAGGGAGACCCAGTACTTC; CDR3aa: CASSTTSGRETQYF
d_gene: TRBD1; j_gene: TRBJ1-2; v_gene: TRBV5-4; abundance: -; CDR3nt: TGTGCCAGCAGCTTTTACCAGACCAGGGGGCGCATGTATGGCTACACCTTC; CDR3aa: CASSFYQTRGRMYGYTF
d_gene: TRBD1; j_gene: TRBJ2-1; v_gene: TRBV3-1/TRBV3-2; abundance: -; CDR3nt: TGTGCCAGCAGCCACAGGGGGTGGGAGCAGTTCTTC; CDR3aa: CASSHRGWEQFF
d_gene: -; j_gene: TRBJ2-2; v_gene: TRBV28; abundance: -; CDR3nt: TGTGCCAGCAGTTTAGGGGTTAGCGAGAACACCGGGGAGCTGTTTTTT; CDR3aa: CASSLGVSENTGELFF